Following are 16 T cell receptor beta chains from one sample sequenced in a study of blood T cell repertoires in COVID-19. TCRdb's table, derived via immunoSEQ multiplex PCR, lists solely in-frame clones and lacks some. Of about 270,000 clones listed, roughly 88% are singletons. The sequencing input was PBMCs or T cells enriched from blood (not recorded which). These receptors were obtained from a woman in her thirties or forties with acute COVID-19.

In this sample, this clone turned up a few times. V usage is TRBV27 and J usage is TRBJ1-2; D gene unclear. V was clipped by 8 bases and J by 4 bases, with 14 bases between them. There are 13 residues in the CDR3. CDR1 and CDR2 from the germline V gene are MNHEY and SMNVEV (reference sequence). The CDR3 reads CASSRNGGYGYTF. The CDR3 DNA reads TGTGCCAGCTCAAGGAACGGAGGCTATGGCTACACCTTC.

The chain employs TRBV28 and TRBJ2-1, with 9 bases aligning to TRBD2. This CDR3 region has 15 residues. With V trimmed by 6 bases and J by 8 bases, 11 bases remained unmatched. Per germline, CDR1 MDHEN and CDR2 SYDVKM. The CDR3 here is CASSPPSGNSYEQFF. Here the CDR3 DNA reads TGTGCCAGCAGCCCGCCTAGCGGGAATTCATATGAGCAGTTCTTC.

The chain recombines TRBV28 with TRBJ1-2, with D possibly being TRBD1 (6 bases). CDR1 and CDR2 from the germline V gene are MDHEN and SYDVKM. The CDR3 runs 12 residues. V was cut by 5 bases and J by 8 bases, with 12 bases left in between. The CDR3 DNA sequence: TGTGCCAGCAGTACAGGGTCTTTCGGCTACACCTTC. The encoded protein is CASSTGSFGYTF.

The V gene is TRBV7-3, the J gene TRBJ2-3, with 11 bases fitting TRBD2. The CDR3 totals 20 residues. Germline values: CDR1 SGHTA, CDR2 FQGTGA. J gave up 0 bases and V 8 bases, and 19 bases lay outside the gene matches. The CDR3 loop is CASSPGIGTSGNPSTDTQYF. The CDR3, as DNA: TGTGCCAGCTCACCGGGAATAGGGACTAGCGGAAATCCTAGCACAGATACGCAGTATTTT.

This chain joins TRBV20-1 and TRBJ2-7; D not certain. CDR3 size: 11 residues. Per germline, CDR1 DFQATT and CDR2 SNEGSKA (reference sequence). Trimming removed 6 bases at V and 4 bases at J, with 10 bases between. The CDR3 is CSANSVYEQYF. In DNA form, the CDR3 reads TGCAGTGCCAATTCGGTGTACGAGCAGTACTTC.

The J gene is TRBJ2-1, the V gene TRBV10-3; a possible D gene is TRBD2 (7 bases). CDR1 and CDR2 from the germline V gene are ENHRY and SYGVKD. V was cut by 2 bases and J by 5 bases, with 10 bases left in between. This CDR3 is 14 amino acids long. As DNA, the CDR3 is TGTGCCATCAGTGAGCGGGGGGCCAACAATGAGCAGTTCTTC. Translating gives CAISERGANNEQFF.

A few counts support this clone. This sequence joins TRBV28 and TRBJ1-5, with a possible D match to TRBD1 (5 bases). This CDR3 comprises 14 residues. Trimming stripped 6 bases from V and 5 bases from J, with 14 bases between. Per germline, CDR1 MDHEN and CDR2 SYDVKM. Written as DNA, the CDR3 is TGTGCCAGCAGAAACCAGGGTGGGGATCAGCCCCAGCATTTT. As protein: CASRNQGGDQPQHF.

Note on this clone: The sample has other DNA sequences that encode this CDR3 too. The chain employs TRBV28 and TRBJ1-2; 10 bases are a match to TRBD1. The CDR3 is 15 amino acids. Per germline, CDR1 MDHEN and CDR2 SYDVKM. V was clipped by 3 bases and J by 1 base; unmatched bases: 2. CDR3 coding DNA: TGTGCCAGCAGTTTTGGGGACAGGGGTAACTATGGCTACACCTTC. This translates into CASSFGDRGNYGYTF.

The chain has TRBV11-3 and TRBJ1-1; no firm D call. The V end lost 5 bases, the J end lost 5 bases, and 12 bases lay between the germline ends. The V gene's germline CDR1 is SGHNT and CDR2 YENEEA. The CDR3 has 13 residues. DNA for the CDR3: TGTGCCAGCAGCCCGTGGCTCTGGACTGAAGCTTTCTTT. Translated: CASSPWLWTEAFF.

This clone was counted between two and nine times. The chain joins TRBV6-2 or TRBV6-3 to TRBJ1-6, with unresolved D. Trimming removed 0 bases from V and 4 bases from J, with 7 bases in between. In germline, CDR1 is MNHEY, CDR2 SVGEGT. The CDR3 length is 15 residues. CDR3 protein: CASSYSRQYNSPLHF. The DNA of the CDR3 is TGTGCCAGCAGTTACTCGAGGCAGTATAATTCACCCCTCCACTTT.

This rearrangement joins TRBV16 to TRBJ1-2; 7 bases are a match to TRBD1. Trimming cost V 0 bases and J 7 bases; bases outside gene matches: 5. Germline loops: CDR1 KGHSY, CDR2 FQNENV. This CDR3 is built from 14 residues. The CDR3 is CASSQSRGFGGYTF. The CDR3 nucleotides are TGTGCCAGCAGCCAATCCAGGGGGTTTGGTGGCTACACCTTC. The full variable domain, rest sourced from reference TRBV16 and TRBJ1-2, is GEEVAQTPKHLVRGEGQKAKLYCAPIKGHSYVFWYQQVLKNEFKFLISFQNENVFDETGMPKERFSAKCLPNSPCSLEIQATKLEDSAVYFCASSQSRGFGGYTFGSGTRLTVV.

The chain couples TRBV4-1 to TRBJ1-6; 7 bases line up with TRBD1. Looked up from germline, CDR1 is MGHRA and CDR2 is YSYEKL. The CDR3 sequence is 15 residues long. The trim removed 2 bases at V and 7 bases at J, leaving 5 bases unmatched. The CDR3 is CASSQQPGQNSPLHF. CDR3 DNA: TGCGCCAGCAGCCAACAGCCGGGACAGAATTCACCCCTCCACTTT.

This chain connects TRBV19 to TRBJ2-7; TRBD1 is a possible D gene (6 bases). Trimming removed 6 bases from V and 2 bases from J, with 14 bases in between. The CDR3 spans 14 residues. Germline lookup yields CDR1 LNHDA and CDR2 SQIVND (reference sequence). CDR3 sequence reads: CASSIMTGTYEQYF. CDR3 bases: TGTGCCAGTAGCATCATGACAGGAACCTACGAGCAGTACTTC.

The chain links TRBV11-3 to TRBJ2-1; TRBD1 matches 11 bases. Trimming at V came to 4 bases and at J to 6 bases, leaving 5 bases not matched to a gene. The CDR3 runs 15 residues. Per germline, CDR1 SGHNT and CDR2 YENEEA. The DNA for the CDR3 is TGTGCCAGCAGCTCATCCGGGACAGGGGGCAATGAGCAGTTCTTC. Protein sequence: CASSSSGTGGNEQFF.

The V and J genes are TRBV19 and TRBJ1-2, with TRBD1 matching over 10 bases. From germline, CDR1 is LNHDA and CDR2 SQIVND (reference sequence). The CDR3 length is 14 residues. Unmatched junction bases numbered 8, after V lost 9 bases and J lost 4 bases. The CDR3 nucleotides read TGTGCCAGCAACCCGGGACAGGGGCCCTATGGCTACACCTTC. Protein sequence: CASNPGQGPYGYTF.

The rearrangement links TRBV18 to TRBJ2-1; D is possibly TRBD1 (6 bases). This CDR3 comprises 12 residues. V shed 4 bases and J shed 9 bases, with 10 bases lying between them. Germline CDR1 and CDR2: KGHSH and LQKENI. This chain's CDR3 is CASSRRGFEQFF. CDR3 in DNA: TGTGCCAGCTCACGAAGGGGGTTTGAGCAGTTCTTC.